The 26 T cell receptor beta chains below come from one sample, sequenced in a study of blood T cell repertoires in COVID-19. Data came from immunoSEQ multiplex PCR; TCRdb stores just in-frame clones and leaves some out. Found here are around 63,000 clones, around 87% of them singletons; the top ten hold over 0.95%. The sequencing sample was made of peripheral blood. These receptors were collected from a woman in her sixties or seventies with acute or convalescent COVID-19.

This clone has just one count. The chain links TRBV15 to TRBJ2-7; TRBD1 might be the D (5 bases). Germline CDR1 and CDR2: LNHNV and YYDKDF (reference sequence). The CDR3 contains 13 residues. V was pared by 0 bases and J by 7 bases, with 10 bases between. This CDR3 is CATSRDRTGEQYV. The CDR3 bases are TGTGCCACCAGCAGAGATCGCACAGGTGAGCAGTACGTC.

The genes are TRBV19 and TRBJ1-3; TRBD1 matches 9 bases. The CDR3 has 15 amino acids. CDR1 and CDR2 (germline): LNHDA, SQIVND (reference sequence). V trimming: 6 bases; J trimming: 1 base; junction bases outside the gene matches: 4. The DNA for the CDR3 is TGTGCCAGTAGACCGGGACAGGGATCTGGAAACACCATATATTTT. Its translation: CASRPGQGSGNTIYF.

The chain uses TRBV6-6 and TRBJ2-7; TRBD1 agrees at 10 bases. Per the germline V gene, CDR1 is MNHNY and CDR2 is SVGAGI (reference sequence). The junction had 2 bases not matched to a gene; V was cut back by 6 bases and J by 6 bases. The CDR3 consists of 12 residues. The CDR3, as DNA: TGTGCCAGCAGCCGGGACAGGGGCGAGCAGTACGTC. Translated: CASSRDRGEQYV.

V usage is TRBV9 and J usage is TRBJ1-6; TRBD1 might be the D (6 bases). The germline CDR1 and CDR2 sequences are SGDLS and YYNGEE. The CDR3 has 11 amino acids. Trimming removed 4 bases from V and 16 bases from J, with 12 bases in between. The CDR3 region has the DNA TGTGCCAGCAGCAAAGGGGGGGAACTCCACTTT. It codes for CASSKGGELHF.

This clone occurred once. The CDR3 coding sequence is TGTGCCAGCAGACTCAGGGGGCAGGACACTGAAGCTTTCTTT. Encoded protein: CASRLRGQDTEAFF. V and J are TRBV2 and TRBJ1-1; TRBD1 matches at 8 bases. The CDR3 spans 14 residues. CDR1 is SNHLY and CDR2 is FYNNEI in the germline V gene. Trimming at V came to 6 bases and at J to 3 bases, leaving 6 bases not matched to a gene.

J is TRBJ2-7 and V is TRBV4-2, with TRBD2 matching over 10 bases. The CDR3 has 19 amino acids. Germline loops: CDR1 LGHNA, CDR2 YNFKEQ. V lost 1 base to trimming and J lost 2 bases; unmatched junction nucleotides: 14. The CDR3 loop is CASSQVGAGRLAGAYEQYV. CDR3 nucleotides: TGTGCCAGCAGCCAAGTCGGGGCAGGGAGGCTAGCGGGGGCCTACGAGCAGTACGTC.

The chain carries TRBV2 and TRBJ2-1; 11 positions agree with TRBD2. The length of the CDR3 is 16 residues. Germline V gene lookup returns CDR1 SNHLY and CDR2 FYNNEI. V trimming: 5 bases; J trimming: 8 bases; junction bases outside the gene matches: 11. CDR3 in DNA: TGTGCCAGCAGTACACTTCTAGCGGGAGGTGCGGATGAGCAGTTCTTC. Translation: CASSTLLAGGADEQFF. Full variable domain (outside the CDR3, taken from reference TRBV2 and TRBJ2-1): EPEVTQTPSHQVTQMGQEVILRCVPISNHLYFYWYRQILGQKVEFLVSFYNNEISEKSEIFDDQFSVERPDGSNFTLKIRSTKLEDSAMYFCASSTLLAGGADEQFFGPGTRLTVL.

The chain combines TRBV19 with TRBJ1-1, with D uncertain. V lost 9 bases to trimming and J lost 2 bases, with 7 bases between them. Looked up from germline, CDR1 is LNHDA and CDR2 is SQIVND (reference sequence). The CDR3 runs 11 residues. The CDR3 region has the DNA TGTGCCAGCAGGTCTAACACTGAAGCTTTCTTT. Amino acid sequence: CASRSNTEAFF.

This chain uses TRBV4-3 with TRBJ1-1; TRBD1 matches 10 bases. This CDR3 is 13 amino acids long. After removal of 6 bases from V and 4 bases from J, the junction contained 2 bases not matched to a gene. The germline V gene has CDR1 LGHNA and CDR2 YSLEER. CDR3 DNA sequence: TGCGCCAGCAGACGGACAGGGGGCACTGAAGCTTTCTTT. Residues: CASRRTGGTEAFF.

The genes are TRBV3-1 (or the pseudogene TRBV3-2) and TRBJ2-3; maybe TRBD1 (5 bases). There are 14 residues in the CDR3. V lost 0 bases and J lost 6, with 10 bases in between. Germline CDR1 LGHDT, CDR2 YNNKEL (reference sequence). CDR3 protein: CASSQDVRGDTQYF. The CDR3 DNA is TGTGCCAGCAGCCAAGATGTTAGGGGCGATACGCAGTATTTT.

The chain has TRBV6-4 and TRBJ2-3, with 11 bases that match TRBD2. CDR1 and CDR2 from the germline V gene are MRHNA and SNTAGT. Unmatched junction bases numbered 7, after V lost 2 bases and J lost 0 bases. The CDR3 is 18 residues long. Here the CDR3 reads CASSDGGLAVSSTDTQYF. In DNA form, the CDR3 reads TGTGCCAGCAGTGACGGGGGACTAGCGGTCTCTAGCACAGATACGCAGTATTTT.

The chain recombines TRBV7-9 with TRBJ1-4; tentatively, D is TRBD1 (5 bases). CDR1 and CDR2 (germline): SEHNR, FQNEAQ (reference sequence). Trimming left V 5 bases short and J 7 bases short, with 11 bases between. The CDR3 sequence is 13 residues long. The CDR3, as DNA: TGTGCCAGCAGCCAGGGTTTAAGTGAAAAACTGTTTTTT. Translation gives CASSQGLSEKLFF.

V is TRBV5-1 and J is TRBJ2-3; D may be TRBD2 (6 bases). The CDR3 runs 14 residues. Trimming removed 5 bases at V and 1 base at J, with 11 bases between. In germline, CDR1 is SGHRS, CDR2 YFSETQ. The CDR3 reads CASRPASGTDTQYF. For the CDR3, the DNA is TGCGCCAGCAGGCCCGCTAGCGGCACAGATACGCAGTATTTT.

V and J are TRBV5-1 and TRBJ1-4; D is unclear. Germline loops: CDR1 SGHRS, CDR2 YFSETQ. The CDR3 is 15 residues long. Trimming cost V 6 bases and J 8 bases, with 20 bases left between them. The CDR3, as DNA: TGCGCCAGCAAAACGGGAACGGTCTCGGGAGAAAAACTGTTTTTT. Protein product: CASKTGTVSGEKLFF.

V usage is TRBV5-6 and J usage is TRBJ1-4; 8 positions match TRBD1. J was trimmed by 7 bases and V by 4 bases; bases with no gene match: 9. This CDR3 comprises 15 residues. Germline CDR1 SGHDT, CDR2 YYEEEE. This CDR3 is CASSPRQGLSEKLFF. In DNA form, the CDR3 reads TGTGCCAGCAGCCCGCGACAGGGGCTGAGTGAAAAACTGTTTTTT. Supplemented by reference TRBV5-6 and TRBJ1-4, the full variable domain reads DAGVTQSPTHLIKTRGQQVTLRCSPKSGHDTVSWYQQALGQGPQFIFQYYEEEERQRGNFPDRFSGHQFPNYSSELNVNALLLGDSALYLCASSPRQGLSEKLFFGSGTQLSVL.

The chain combines TRBV20-1 with TRBJ1-1; D possibly corresponds to TRBD1 (6 bases). The ends were cut back, 3 bases at V and 3 bases at J, with 11 bases in the middle. The CDR3 extends over 13 amino acids. Looked up from germline, CDR1 is DFQATT and CDR2 is SNEGSKA (reference sequence). The CDR3 coding sequence is TGCAGTGCTAGTTCGGGGGGCTACACTGAAGCTTTCTTT. It encodes CSASSGGYTEAFF.

The chain couples TRBV2 to TRBJ1-1, with 7 positions matching TRBD1. In germline, CDR1 is SNHLY, CDR2 FYNNEI. V was clipped by 4 bases and J by 11 bases; unmatched bases: 4. This CDR3 has 11 amino acids. CDR3 loop: CASSAGGNAFF. DNA of the CDR3: TGTGCCAGCAGTGCAGGGGGAAACGCTTTCTTT.

This chain joins TRBV18 and TRBJ1-2; perhaps TRBD1 as D (5 bases). Trimming shortened V by 0 bases and J by 8 bases, and 16 bases separated the two germline ends. CDR1 and CDR2 from the germline V gene are KGHSH and LQKENI. This CDR3 is 15 amino acids long. The CDR3 DNA reads as TGTGCCAGCTCACCACCTAATCTGGGGGGAAGAGGCTACACCTTC. Its protein is CASSPPNLGGRGYTF. The full variable domain, with the rest looked up from reference TRBV18 and TRBJ1-2, is NAGVMQNPRHLVRRRGQEARLRCSPMKGHSHVYWYRQLPEEGLKFMVYLQKENIIDESGMPKERFSAEFPKEGPSILRIQQVVRGDSAAYFCASSPPNLGGRGYTFGSGTRLTVV.

The J gene is TRBJ2-3, the V gene TRBV7-3; a possible D gene is TRBD1 (7 bases). The V end was cut by 5 bases, the J end by 0 bases, with 12 bases between. Germline V gene data show CDR1 as SGHTA and CDR2 as FQGTGA. This CDR3 spans 15 amino acids. CDR3 coding DNA: TGTGCCAGCAGCCTCGCGGGACAGAGCACAGATACGCAGTATTTT. This codes for CASSLAGQSTDTQYF.

This chain joins TRBV6-4 and TRBJ2-1, with 8 bases lining up with TRBD1. The CDR3 runs 14 residues. Germline V gene data show CDR1 as MRHNA and CDR2 as SNTAGT. With 6 bases clipped from V and 5 bases from J, the junction kept 6 bases outside the gene matches. Here the CDR3 reads CASRAQGGDNEQFF. The CDR3 nucleotides read TGTGCCAGCAGAGCACAGGGGGGAGACAATGAGCAGTTCTTC.

The CDR3 is CAWSDNWSPNYGYTF. The CDR3 nucleotides are TGTGCCTGGAGTGATAACTGGTCACCTAACTATGGCTACACCTTC. The chain is built from TRBV30 and TRBJ1-2; D call uncertain. CDR1 and CDR2 (germline): GTSNPN, SVGIG (reference sequence). CDR3 length equals 15 residues. V was trimmed by 1 base and J by 0 bases, leaving 12 bases between them.

The gene calls are TRBV6-2 or TRBV6-3 and TRBJ2-1; the match to TRBD2 covers 11 bases. V dropped 0 bases and J dropped 1; count of bases not matched to a gene: 11. Germline V gene lookup returns CDR1 MNHEY and CDR2 SVGEGT. The CDR3 runs to 20 residues. This CDR3 is CASSYSIRPSGRRSYNEQFF. Written as DNA, the CDR3 is TGTGCCAGCAGTTACTCGATTCGGCCTAGCGGGAGGCGGTCCTACAATGAGCAGTTCTTC.

The chain employs TRBV2 and TRBJ2-1; D possibly corresponds to TRBD2 (6 bases). V lost 5 bases and J 1 base, leaving 12 bases between the germline ends. The CDR3 contains 15 residues. The germline V gene has CDR1 SNHLY and CDR2 FYNNEI. The CDR3 DNA reads as TGTGCCAGCAGTTATTTGGACTATTCCTACAATGAGCAGTTCTTC. This sequence encodes CASSYLDYSYNEQFF.

The V gene is TRBV10-1, the J gene TRBJ1-4; 9 bases agree with TRBD1. This CDR3 is built from 15 residues. Germline loops: CDR1 WNHNN, CDR2 SYGVQD (reference sequence). V dropped 3 bases and J dropped 8; count of bases not matched to a gene: 7. CDR3 residues: CASSDRRDRVEKLFF. The CDR3, as DNA: TGCGCCAGCAGTGACAGGCGGGACAGGGTGGAAAAACTGTTTTTT.

The chain links TRBV5-6 to TRBJ1-5; TRBD1 might be the D (6 bases). This CDR3 comprises 17 residues. Germline CDR1 reads SGHDT; CDR2 reads YYEEEE. With 4 bases removed from V and 0 bases from J, the gap between germline ends came to 17 bases. CDR3 DNA sequence: TGTGCCAGCAGCCTTGGGCACAGGGCCGATAGCAATCAGCCCCAGCATTTT. Its protein product is CASSLGHRADSNQPQHF.

The chain combines TRBV25-1 with TRBJ1-2; 7 bases are a match to TRBD1. The CDR3 has 14 residues. Germline V lookup: CDR1 MGHDK, CDR2 SYGVNS. V gave up 4 bases and J gave up 2 bases; unmatched junction bases: 4. This chain's CDR3 is CASSVGQQNYGYTF. DNA of the CDR3: TGTGCCAGCAGTGTGGGACAGCAGAACTATGGCTACACCTTC.